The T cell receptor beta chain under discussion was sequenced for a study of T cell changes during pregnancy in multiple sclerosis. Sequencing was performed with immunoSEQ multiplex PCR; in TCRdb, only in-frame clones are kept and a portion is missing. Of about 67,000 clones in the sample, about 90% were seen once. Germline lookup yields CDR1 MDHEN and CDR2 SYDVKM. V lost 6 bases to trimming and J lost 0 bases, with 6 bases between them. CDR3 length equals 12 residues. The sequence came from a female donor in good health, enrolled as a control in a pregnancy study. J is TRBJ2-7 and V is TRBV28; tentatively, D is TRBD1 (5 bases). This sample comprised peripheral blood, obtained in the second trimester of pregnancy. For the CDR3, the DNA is TGTGCCAGCAGGACAGCCTCCTACGAGCAGTACTTC. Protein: CASRTASYEQYF. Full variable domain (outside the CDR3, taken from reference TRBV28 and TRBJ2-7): DVKVTQSSRYLVKRTGEKVFLECVQDMDHENMFWYRQDPGLGLRLIYFSYDVKMKEKGDIPEGYSVSREKKERFSLILESASTNQTSMYLCASRTASYEQYFGPGTRLTVT.